The 9 T cell receptor beta chains given below trace back to one sample, sequenced in a study of blood T cell repertoires in COVID-19. Assay used: immunoSEQ multiplex PCR; TCRdb lists only in-frame clones, some missing. The repertoire holds 150,000 to 200,000 clones, 88% seen once, with roughly 6% in the top ten. Sequencing input: peripheral blood. Receptors originate from a man aged 35-49 years with active or convalescent COVID-19.

The J gene is TRBJ1-5, the V gene TRBV19; D gene uncertain. The V end was cut by 2 bases, the J end by 5 bases, with 4 bases between. CDR3 length equals 12 residues. The germline V gene has CDR1 LNHDA and CDR2 SQIVND (reference sequence). CDR3 protein: CASSIRDQPQHF. In nucleotides, the CDR3 is TGTGCCAGTAGTATACGGGATCAGCCCCAGCATTTT.

The chain recombines TRBV6-5 with TRBJ1-2, with 12 bases aligning to TRBD1. The CDR3 contains 15 residues. Looked up from germline, CDR1 is MNHEY and CDR2 is SVGAGI. Germline trimming cut 6 bases from V and 7 bases from J; bases unmatched to any gene: 9. CDR3 DNA sequence: TGTGCCAGCAGACAGACGGGACAGGGGGCTATTGGCTACACCTTC. Amino acids: CASRQTGQGAIGYTF.

This rearrangement joins TRBV4-3 to TRBJ1-4; 7 nucleotides match TRBD1. Germline V gene data show CDR1 as LGHNA and CDR2 as YSLEER. The CDR3 sequence is 16 residues long. Losses at the gene ends were 4 bases for V and 5 bases for J; bases not matched to a gene: 10. The CDR3 DNA sequence: TGCGCCAGCAGCCCAACCTCGACAGGGAGGAATGAAAAACTGTTTTTT. It specifies CASSPTSTGRNEKLFF.

The count of this clone is one. The rearrangement uses TRBV5-1 and TRBJ1-3, with D unresolved. Looked up from germline, CDR1 is SGHRS and CDR2 is YFSETQ. V gave up 4 bases and J gave up 0 bases, with 17 bases separating them. The CDR3 has 17 residues. The CDR3 spells CASSPSEGSYSGNTIYF. The CDR3 bases are TGCGCCAGCAGCCCATCCGAGGGCAGTTACTCTGGAAACACCATATATTTT.

This rearrangement joins TRBV5-4 to TRBJ1-2, with 7 bases identical to TRBD1. Germline trimming cut 0 bases from V and 2 bases from J; bases unmatched to any gene: 1. Looked up from germline, CDR1 is SGHNT and CDR2 is YYREEE (reference sequence). The CDR3 is 14 amino acids. CDR3 nucleotides: TGTGCCAGCAGCTTGGGACAGGGAAACTATGGCTACACCTTC. This codes for CASSLGQGNYGYTF.

The J gene is TRBJ1-5, the V gene TRBV5-6; TRBD1 matches at 9 bases. The CDR3 consists of 15 residues. Germline lookup yields CDR1 SGHDT and CDR2 YYEEEE. V dropped 4 bases and J dropped 2; count of bases not matched to a gene: 4. This CDR3 is CASSTGTGRNQPQHF. DNA for the CDR3: TGTGCCAGCAGCACCGGGACAGGGCGCAATCAGCCCCAGCATTTT.

The V call is TRBV5-1, the J call TRBJ2-3; D possibly corresponds to TRBD1 (5 bases). This CDR3 spans 14 amino acids. Trimming shortened V by 7 bases and J by 5 bases, and 17 bases separated the two germline ends. From germline, CDR1 is SGHRS and CDR2 YFSETQ. The CDR3 reads CASAFNRFRDTQYF. The CDR3 DNA reads TGCGCCAGCGCCTTTAACAGGTTCAGAGATACGCAGTATTTT.

The chain has TRBV28 and TRBJ1-1; possibly TRBD1 for D (5 bases). The CDR3 is 13 residues long. Per germline, CDR1 MDHEN and CDR2 SYDVKM. V dropped 2 bases and J dropped 8 bases, with 12 bases sitting between them. As DNA, the CDR3 is TGTGCCAGCAGTTTAGATCCGGACAACGAAGCTTTCTTT. It codes for CASSLDPDNEAFF.

For the CDR3, the DNA is TGTGCCAGCAGCTTGGGATCCGGGGGTCAGTATGGCTACACCTTC. Translation gives CASSLGSGGQYGYTF. The rearrangement links TRBV5-4 to TRBJ1-2, with a weak D call TRBD1 (5 bases). From germline, CDR1 is SGHNT and CDR2 YYREEE (reference sequence). The CDR3 has 15 residues. The V end lost 0 bases, the J end lost 5 bases, and 14 bases lay between the germline ends.